This paragraph covers one T cell receptor beta chain sequence. Original processing methods: Estimation of nucleated cell counts was performed using reference gene primer amplification. The protocol was immunoSEQ multiplex PCR, while the TCRdb copy is restricted to in-frame clones and leaves out a portion. D and trimming were read from the DNA, whereas the V and J calls and clone size are those reported in that table. The sample lists 130,000 to 150,000 clones, more than 75% seen once, with roughly 13% in the top ten. The sample comes from a study of blood T cell repertoires in COVID-19. Turning to the study itself: The samples span acute and convalescent COVID-19 from the United States, Italy and Spain. PBMCs, B-cell-depleted T cells, or T cells were the source of the cDNA or gDNA that made up the material.

This clonotype originated in a man aged 60 to 69 with active or convalescent COVID-19. The sample was peripheral blood.

The CDR3 loop is CASSQELAGIPDTQYF. Here the CDR3 DNA reads TGTGCCAGCAGCCAAGAGCTAGCGGGAATCCCAGATACGCAGTATTTT. The rearrangement joins TRBV5-5 to TRBJ2-3, with 9 nucleotides matching TRBD2. The germline gives CDR1 SGHKS, CDR2 YYEKEE (reference sequence). The CDR3 contains 16 residues. With 4 bases clipped from V and 4 bases from J, the junction kept 10 bases outside the gene matches.